One sample yielded the 25 T cell receptor beta chains listed below, sequenced in a study of breast tumors, draining lymph nodes, adjacent tissues. Axillary draining lymph nodes of breast cancer patients supplied the node samples. TCRdb fed the multiplex PCR reads into MiXCR, producing one record per CDR3 protein. In the table there are about 170,000 distinct CDR3 sequences, about 34% of which are singletons. The material sequenced was axillary lymph node tissue. The receptor source for this set is a female donor with breast cancer. Some clones in this sample may be carry-over from other donors' samples.

The sample holds a few counts of this clonotype. A read error is possible here, since a much larger clone lies one base away. This CDR3 reads CASSQVAYNEQFF. DNA for the CDR3: TGCGCCAGCAGCCAAGTAGCCTACAATGAGCAGTTCTTC. This chain links TRBV4-1 with TRBJ2-1, with D unresolved. V was pared by 1 base and J by 2 bases, with 3 bases between. This CDR3 region has 13 residues. Germline CDR1 reads MGHRA; CDR2 reads YSYEKL.

At least ten counts were recorded for this clonotype. The chain combines TRBV18 with TRBJ2-7; maybe TRBD1 (5 bases). CDR3 length equals 14 residues. CDR1 is KGHSH and CDR2 is LQKENI in the germline V gene. With 4 bases removed from V and 5 bases from J, the gap between germline ends came to 15 bases. CDR3 amino acids: CASSHTGLSDEQYF. The CDR3 coding sequence is TGTGCCAGCTCACACACAGGTCTCTCAGACGAGCAGTACTTC.

This clonotype has at least ten counts. The gene calls are TRBV19 and TRBJ1-4; unclear D gene. With 5 bases removed from V and 6 bases from J, the gap between germline ends came to 13 bases. The CDR3 is made up of 14 amino acids. CDR1 LNHDA and CDR2 SQIVND come from the germline V gene (reference sequence). The CDR3 region is CASSPRARDEKLFF. CDR3 coding DNA: TGTGCCAGTAGTCCCCGGGCTAGGGATGAAAAACTGTTTTTT.

This clonotype was observed at least ten times. V is TRBV27 and J is TRBJ2-7; 7 bases match TRBD2. The V segment lost 6 bases and the J segment 3 bases; nucleotides outside the gene matches: 8. Germline lookup yields CDR1 MNHEY and CDR2 SMNVEV (reference sequence). This CDR3 has 14 residues. The CDR3 nucleotides read TGTGCCAGCAGCACGAGCGGGACCTACTACGAGCAGTACTTC. Residues: CASSTSGTYYEQYF.

This clonotype was seen repeatedly, ten times or more. The gene calls are TRBV27 and TRBJ1-2; D possibly corresponds to TRBD1 (6 bases). Germline V gene lookup returns CDR1 MNHEY and CDR2 SMNVEV (reference sequence). The CDR3 runs 15 residues. V was cut by 4 bases and J by 2 bases, with 14 bases left in between. In DNA form, the CDR3 reads TGTGCCAGCAGTTCCCCCGGCAGGGGCAACTATGGCTACACCTTC. Its translation is CASSSPGRGNYGYTF.

J is TRBJ1-1 and V is TRBV18; the D gene is possibly TRBD1 (6 bases). This CDR3 contains 14 residues. The germline V gene has CDR1 KGHSH and CDR2 LQKENI. Trimming took 5 bases from V and 1 from J, leaving 11 bases between them. DNA of the CDR3: TGTGCCAGCTCAGAATTACAGGGGAACACTGAAGCTTTCTTT. It yields the protein CASSELQGNTEAFF. Full variable domain (rest looked up from reference TRBV18 and TRBJ1-1): NAGVMQNPRHLVRRRGQEARLRCSPMKGHSHVYWYRQLPEEGLKFMVYLQKENIIDESGMPKERFSAEFPKEGPSILRIQQVVRGDSAAYFCASSELQGNTEAFFGQGTRLTVV.

This clonotype has a handful of counts. The rearrangement links TRBV5-1 to TRBJ1-1, with D perhaps TRBD1 (6 bases). Germline loops: CDR1 SGHRS, CDR2 YFSETQ. V lost 7 bases and J 1 base, leaving 14 bases between the germline ends. This CDR3 contains 14 residues. CDR3 in DNA: TGCGCCAGCGCAGGGGCCCTTGGGAACACTGAAGCTTTCTTT. This sequence encodes CASAGALGNTEAFF.

This clonotype was seen a handful of times. A clone one base away is much larger, so this may be a read error. The chain links TRBV20-1 to TRBJ2-3, with TRBD2 matching over 7 bases. V dropped 1 base and J dropped 3; count of bases not matched to a gene: 13. Per germline, CDR1 DFQATT and CDR2 SNEGSKA (reference sequence). The CDR3 is made up of 17 amino acids. The CDR3 DNA reads TGCAGTGCTAGAGGGATTGGGAGCGGGGCCCTAACAGATACGCAGTATTTT. The encoded protein is CSARGIGSGALTDTQYF.

Ten or more counts support this clonotype. The rearrangement links TRBV5-5 to TRBJ2-2; D remains ambiguous. The germline gives CDR1 SGHKS, CDR2 YYEKEE (reference sequence). V was pared by 4 bases and J by 7 bases, with 17 bases between. This CDR3 region has 15 residues. CDR3 bases: TGTGCCAGCAGCGCTTGGGCGGATGCGAACGGGGAGCTGTTTTTT. Its translation is CASSAWADANGELFF. The full variable domain, in which reference TRBV5-5 and TRBJ2-2 provide the parts outside the CDR3, is DAGVTQSPTHLIKTRGQQVTLRCSPISGHKSVSWYQQVLGQGPQFIFQYYEKEERGRGNFPDRFSARQFPNYSSELNVNALLLGDSALYLCASSAWADANGELFFGEGSRLTVL.

This chain joins TRBV29-1 and TRBJ2-5, with D hard to call. V was cut by 4 bases and J by 7 bases, with 19 bases left in between. The CDR3 is 14 amino acids. Per germline, CDR1 SQVTM and CDR2 ANQGSEA. The CDR3 reads CSVGSRSGLGTQYF. In DNA form, the CDR3 reads TGCAGCGTTGGGTCTCGCTCGGGCTTGGGGACCCAGTACTTC.

The sample holds a few counts of this clonotype. The rearrangement joins TRBV5-6 to TRBJ2-5; 8 nucleotides align to TRBD2. CDR1 and CDR2 (germline): SGHDT, YYEEEE. The V gene end was trimmed by 0 bases and the J gene end by 5 bases; junction bases not matched to a gene: 12. This CDR3 has 17 amino acids. CDR3 sequence: CASSLGRPAGDMETQYF. The CDR3 bases are TGTGCCAGCAGCTTGGGGAGGCCAGCGGGGGACATGGAGACCCAGTACTTC.

This chain uses TRBV27 with TRBJ2-1; tentative D call: TRBD1 (5 bases). Germline CDR1 reads MNHEY; CDR2 reads SMNVEV (reference sequence). V shed 0 bases and J shed 8 bases, with 20 bases lying between them. CDR3 length: 17 amino acids. DNA of the CDR3: TGTGCCAGCAGTTTATCGATAACAGGACCTCTTAACGATGAGCAGTTCTTC. This sequence encodes CASSLSITGPLNDEQFF.

This clonotype occurred many times. The V call is TRBV5-1, the J call TRBJ1-4, with TRBD1 matching over 9 bases. The germline V gene encodes CDR1 SGHRS and CDR2 YFSETQ. The V and J ends lost 5 bases and 8 bases, in that order; junction bases with no gene match: 10. CDR3 size: 15 residues. The CDR3 region is CASRDRGTGREKLFF. CDR3 bases: TGCGCCAGCAGGGACCGCGGGACAGGGAGGGAAAAACTGTTTTTT.

Comment on this clonotype: A read error may be the cause here, since a much bigger clone is one base away. The chain joins TRBV12-3 or TRBV12-4 to TRBJ2-5; the match to TRBD1 covers 9 bases. V lost 5 bases and J lost 7; bases outside the gene matches: 5. CDR3 length equals 13 residues. The CDR3 bases are TGTGCCAGCAGTGCGGGACAGGGAGGGACCCAGTACTTC. It is translated as CASSAGQGGTQYF.

There are many counts of this clonotype. This chain links TRBV18 with TRBJ1-6; possibly TRBD1 for D (5 bases). From germline, CDR1 is KGHSH and CDR2 LQKENI. V dropped 4 bases and J dropped 6 bases, with 10 bases sitting between them. This CDR3 is 14 amino acids long. Written as DNA, the CDR3 is TGTGCCAGCTCACGGGACGGACGTAATTCACCCCTCCACTTT. Its protein product is CASSRDGRNSPLHF. Based on the CDR3 plus reference TRBV18 and TRBJ1-6, the full variable domain is NAGVMQNPRHLVRRRGQEARLRCSPMKGHSHVYWYRQLPEEGLKFMVYLQKENIIDESGMPKERFSAEFPKEGPSILRIQQVVRGDSAAYFCASSRDGRNSPLHFGNGTRLTVT.

This clonotype was detected only a few times. This sequence joins TRBV2 and TRBJ2-6; D not certain. The CDR3 extends over 14 amino acids. Between the trimmed V and J ends, which lost 5 bases and 2 bases, there was a span of 7 bases. Germline V gene sequence: CDR1 SNHLY, CDR2 FYNNEI. The CDR3: CASSIGTGANVLTF. As DNA, the CDR3 is TGTGCCAGCAGTATAGGCACTGGGGCCAACGTCCTGACTTTC.

This clonotype was recorded at least ten times. V gene TRBV3-1 combines with J gene TRBJ1-4; 7 bases line up with TRBD1. The J segment lost 10 bases and the V segment lost 4 bases, leaving 9 bases of the junction unmatched. Looked up from germline, CDR1 is LGHDT and CDR2 is YNNKEL (reference sequence). CDR3 length: 14 residues. The CDR3 here is CASSLDRVRGKLFF. In nucleotides, the CDR3 is TGTGCCAGCAGCCTTGACAGGGTTCGGGGAAAACTGTTTTTT. Full variable domain (outside the CDR3, taken from reference TRBV3-1 and TRBJ1-4): DTAVSQTPKYLVTQMGNDKSIKCEQNLGHDTMYWYKQDSKKFLKIMFSYNNKELIINETVPNRFSPKSPDKAHLNLHINSLELGDSAVYFCASSLDRVRGKLFFGSGTQLSVL.

The gene calls are TRBV9 and TRBJ1-4; D uncertain. The CDR3 is 15 residues long. Germline CDR1 is SGDLS and CDR2 is YYNGEE. Trimming left V 1 base short and J 6 bases short, with 13 bases between. CDR3 sequence reads: CASSVSHSGDEKLFF. CDR3 DNA: TGTGCCAGCAGCGTAAGCCACAGCGGAGATGAAAAACTGTTTTTT.

J is TRBJ2-1 and V is TRBV28, with 8 bases aligning to TRBD1. V was clipped by 6 bases and J by 4 bases; unmatched bases: 8. This CDR3 contains 15 residues. Germline V gene data show CDR1 as MDHEN and CDR2 as SYDVKM. The DNA for the CDR3 is TGTGCCAGCAGCTCGGACAGGGCCTATTACAATGAGCAGTTCTTC. Protein product: CASSSDRAYYNEQFF.

The chain joins TRBV20-1 to TRBJ2-7; 7 bases line up with TRBD2. The CDR3 runs to 19 residues. Per the germline V gene, CDR1 is DFQATT and CDR2 is SNEGSKA (reference sequence). Germline trimming cut 2 bases from V and 3 bases from J; bases unmatched to any gene: 22. CDR3 coding DNA: TGCAGTGCTAGATTTTATTCCGGGACTACCGGGAAATCTGTCTACGAGCAGTACTTC. Protein product: CSARFYSGTTGKSVYEQYF.

This clonotype was recorded many times. The chain couples TRBV9 to TRBJ1-5; D is undetermined. The germline V gene encodes CDR1 SGDLS and CDR2 YYNGEE. Trimming took off 0 bases at V and 1 base at J, with 8 bases between the two ends. The CDR3 extends over 15 amino acids. The CDR3 DNA reads as TGTGCCAGCAGCGTAGAAGGCCGGAGCAATCAGCCCCAGCATTTT. Protein product: CASSVEGRSNQPQHF.

Notes on this clonotype: Given a much more abundant clone one base away, this may be a read error. This chain links TRBV6-5 with TRBJ1-4; D unresolved. The CDR3 has 13 residues. V was cut by 6 bases and J by 7 bases, with 12 bases left in between. Germline lookup yields CDR1 MNHEY and CDR2 SVGAGI. This CDR3 reads CASRPSETEKLFF. CDR3 DNA sequence: TGTGCCAGCAGGCCATCGGAGACTGAAAAACTGTTTTTT.

J is TRBJ2-3 and V is TRBV20-1, with 7 bases aligning to TRBD1. V shed 0 bases and J 10 bases; nucleotides not matched to a gene: 13. CDR3 length equals 15 residues. Germline V CDR1 and CDR2: DFQATT, SNEGSKA (reference sequence). CDR3 nucleotide sequence: TGCAGTGCTAGAGAGTCAGGCTCCCTAAGGGGGCCGCAGTATTTT. Translation: CSARESGSLRGPQYF.

Many counts were recorded for this clonotype. The CDR3 DNA reads TGTGCCAGTAGAACAGGGGGCGCTGGGGCCAACGTCCTGACTTTC. Protein sequence: CASRTGGAGANVLTF. The rearrangement uses TRBV19 and TRBJ2-6; TRBD1 aligns across 9 bases. Germline loops: CDR1 LNHDA, CDR2 SQIVND (reference sequence). Unmatched junction bases numbered 2, after V lost 6 bases and J lost 2 bases. This CDR3 spans 15 amino acids.

At least ten counts were recorded for this clonotype. The CDR3 here is CASSFQQGVEQPQHF. The CDR3 region has the DNA TGTGCCAGCAGTTTTCAACAGGGGGTAGAGCAGCCCCAGCATTTT. The chain is built from TRBV6-5 and TRBJ1-5; TRBD1 aligns across 8 bases. CDR1 and CDR2 (germline): MNHEY, SVGAGI. The CDR3 runs to 15 residues. Trimming cost V 4 bases and J 7 bases; bases outside gene matches: 9.